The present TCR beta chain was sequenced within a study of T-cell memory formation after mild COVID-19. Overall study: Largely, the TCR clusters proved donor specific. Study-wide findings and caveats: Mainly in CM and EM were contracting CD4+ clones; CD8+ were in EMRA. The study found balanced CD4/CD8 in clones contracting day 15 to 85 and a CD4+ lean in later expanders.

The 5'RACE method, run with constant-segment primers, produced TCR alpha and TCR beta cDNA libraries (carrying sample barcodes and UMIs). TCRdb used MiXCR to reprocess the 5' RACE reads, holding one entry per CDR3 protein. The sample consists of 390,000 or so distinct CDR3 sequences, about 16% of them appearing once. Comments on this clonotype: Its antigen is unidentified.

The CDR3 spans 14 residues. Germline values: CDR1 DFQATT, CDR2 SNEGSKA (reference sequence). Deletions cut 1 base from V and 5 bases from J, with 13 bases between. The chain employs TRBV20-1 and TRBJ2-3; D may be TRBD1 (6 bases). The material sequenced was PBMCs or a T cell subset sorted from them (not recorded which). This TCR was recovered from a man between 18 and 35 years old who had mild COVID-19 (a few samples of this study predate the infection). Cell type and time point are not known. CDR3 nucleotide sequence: TGCAGTGCTAGAGTCGCAGGGGCACGAGATACGCAGTATTTT. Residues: CSARVAGARDTQYF.